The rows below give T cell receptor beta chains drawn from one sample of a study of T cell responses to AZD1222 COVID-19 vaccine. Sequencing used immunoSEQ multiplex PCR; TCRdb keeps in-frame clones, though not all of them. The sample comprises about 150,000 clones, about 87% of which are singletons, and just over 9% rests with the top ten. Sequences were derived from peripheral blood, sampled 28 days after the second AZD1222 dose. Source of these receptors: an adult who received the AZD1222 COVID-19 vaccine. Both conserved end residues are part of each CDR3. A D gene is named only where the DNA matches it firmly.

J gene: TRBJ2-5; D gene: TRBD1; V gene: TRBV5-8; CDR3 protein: CASSSRQGLFETQYF
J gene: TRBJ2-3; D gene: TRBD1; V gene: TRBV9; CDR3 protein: CASSENPTGTGAADTQYF
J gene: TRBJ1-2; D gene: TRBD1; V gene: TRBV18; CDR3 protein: CASSPYTSSKSGQGAEGYTF
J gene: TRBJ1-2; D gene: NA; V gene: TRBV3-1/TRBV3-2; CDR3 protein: CASSQGPTARGYTF
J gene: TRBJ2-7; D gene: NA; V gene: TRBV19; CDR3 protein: CASKKGGGSEQYF
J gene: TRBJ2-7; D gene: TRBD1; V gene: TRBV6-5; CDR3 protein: CASTAGGSYEQYF
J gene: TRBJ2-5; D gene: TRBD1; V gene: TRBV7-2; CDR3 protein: CASSSPDRAETQYF
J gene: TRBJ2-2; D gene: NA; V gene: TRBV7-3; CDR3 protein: CASSLNAGFLTGELFF
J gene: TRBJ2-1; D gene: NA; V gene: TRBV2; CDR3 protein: CASRFRRSQGEQFF
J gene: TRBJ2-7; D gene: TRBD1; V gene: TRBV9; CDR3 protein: CASSGGFGQATYEQYF
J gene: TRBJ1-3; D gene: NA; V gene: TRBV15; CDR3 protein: CATSRGESGNTIYF
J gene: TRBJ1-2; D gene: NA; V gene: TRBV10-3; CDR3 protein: CAISGSAGNGYTF
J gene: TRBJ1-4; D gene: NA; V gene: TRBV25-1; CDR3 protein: CASSDAGTGNEKLFF
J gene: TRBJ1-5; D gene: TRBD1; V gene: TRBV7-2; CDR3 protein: CASSLRTGGQPQHF
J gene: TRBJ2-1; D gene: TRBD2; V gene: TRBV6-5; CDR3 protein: CATSGGGPHNEQFF
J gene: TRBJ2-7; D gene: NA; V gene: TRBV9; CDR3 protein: CASSVGPKGYEQYF
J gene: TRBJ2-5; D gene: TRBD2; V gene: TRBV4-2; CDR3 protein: CASSQHSGGLEETQYF
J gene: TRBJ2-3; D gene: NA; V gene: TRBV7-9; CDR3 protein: CASSFWPGATDTQYF
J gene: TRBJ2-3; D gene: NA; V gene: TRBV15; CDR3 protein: CATSRPDPGTPDTQYF
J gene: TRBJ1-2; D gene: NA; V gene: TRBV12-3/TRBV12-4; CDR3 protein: CASSLGIGGYTF
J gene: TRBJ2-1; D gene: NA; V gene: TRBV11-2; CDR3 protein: CASTPQRHPSYNEQFF
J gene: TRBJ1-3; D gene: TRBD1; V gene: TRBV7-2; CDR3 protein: CASSLVGTGNSGNTIYF
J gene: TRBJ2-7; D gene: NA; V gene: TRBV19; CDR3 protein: CASRTTGTSTYEQYF
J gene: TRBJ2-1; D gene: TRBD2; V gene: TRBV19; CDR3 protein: CASSLSGTSYNEQFF
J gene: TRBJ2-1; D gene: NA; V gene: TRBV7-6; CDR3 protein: CASSPSENSYNEQFF
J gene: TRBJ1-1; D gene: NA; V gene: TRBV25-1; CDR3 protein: CASSDARKVNTEAFF
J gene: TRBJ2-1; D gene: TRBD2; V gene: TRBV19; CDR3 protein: CATTPREGYNEQFF
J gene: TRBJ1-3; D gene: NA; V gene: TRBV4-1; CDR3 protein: CASSVVPGQHSGNTIYF
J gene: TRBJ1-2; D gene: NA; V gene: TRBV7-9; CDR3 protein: CASSPDIYGYTF
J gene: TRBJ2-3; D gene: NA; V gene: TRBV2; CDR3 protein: CASSRERASTDTQYF
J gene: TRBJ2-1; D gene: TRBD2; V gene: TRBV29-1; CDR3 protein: CSVEPPTSGSAEQFF
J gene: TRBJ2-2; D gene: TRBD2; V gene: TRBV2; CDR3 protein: CASRGGSGTGELFF
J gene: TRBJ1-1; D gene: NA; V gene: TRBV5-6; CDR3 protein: CASSLYATANTEAFF
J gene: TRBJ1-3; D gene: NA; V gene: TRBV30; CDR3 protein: CAWSMSSGNTIYF
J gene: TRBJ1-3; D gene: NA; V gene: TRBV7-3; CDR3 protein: CASSQGGGAGNTIYF
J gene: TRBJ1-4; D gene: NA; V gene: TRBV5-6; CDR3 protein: CASSFGGKLFF
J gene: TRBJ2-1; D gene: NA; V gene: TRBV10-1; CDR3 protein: CASSKGFGFSSSYNEQFF
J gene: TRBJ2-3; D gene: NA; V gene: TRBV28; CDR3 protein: CASSLGDTQYF
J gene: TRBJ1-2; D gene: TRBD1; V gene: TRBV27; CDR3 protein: CASSPTPPGQTNWLNYGYTF
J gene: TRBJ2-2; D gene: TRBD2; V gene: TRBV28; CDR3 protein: CASSSLGGRGTGELFF
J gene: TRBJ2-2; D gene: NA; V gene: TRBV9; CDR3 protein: CASSVGVSGELFF
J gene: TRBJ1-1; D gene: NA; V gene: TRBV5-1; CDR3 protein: CASSPLGDGEAFF
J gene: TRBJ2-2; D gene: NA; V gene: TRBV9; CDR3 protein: CASSVGVRNTGELFF